Listed here are 10 T cell receptor beta chains from one sample, sequenced in a study of blood T cell repertoires in COVID-19. Produced via immunoSEQ multiplex PCR; TCRdb's table is partial and in-frame only. This table holds about 380,000 clones, less than 85% found once. The sequencing sample was made of peripheral blood. These receptors all come from a woman under 30 with acute or convalescent COVID-19.

The rearrangement links TRBV10-1 to TRBJ2-5; D is uncertain. CDR1 and CDR2 (germline): WNHNN, SYGVQD (reference sequence). V was shortened by 5 bases and J by 0 bases, with 7 bases between the two germline ends. This CDR3 has 13 residues. CDR3 protein: CASSRNNQETQYF. The DNA of the CDR3 is TGCGCCAGCAGTCGAAACAACCAAGAGACCCAGTACTTC.

The chain has TRBV21-1 and TRBJ2-7; the D call in the table, TRBD1, was not verified against the DNA. TRBV21-1 is deemed a pseudogene. This CDR3 comprises 20 residues. The CDR3 region is CASSTQSGQAGIHHTYEQYF. The CDR3 bases are TGTGCCAGCAGCACCCAAAGCGGACAGGCCGGGATCCACCATACATACGAGCAGTACTTC.

Of note for this clone: The sample carries other DNA sequences with the same CDR3. V and J are TRBV6-5 and TRBJ2-1; 11 positions agree with TRBD2. The CDR3 consists of 15 residues. Germline-derived CDR1 and CDR2 are MNHEY and SVGAGI. Trimming cost V 6 bases and J 4 bases; bases outside gene matches: 5. Here the CDR3 reads CASSPGTSGYNEQFF. CDR3 nucleotide sequence: TGTGCCAGCAGCCCCGGGACTAGCGGTTACAATGAGCAGTTCTTC.

The CDR3 loop is CASSLSTNEKLFF. CDR3 in DNA: TGTGCCAGCAGCTTATCAACTAATGAAAAACTGTTTTTT. This chain uses TRBV9 with TRBJ1-4; D ambiguous. CDR3 length: 13 amino acids. V lost 4 bases and J lost 0, with 4 bases in between. Germline values: CDR1 SGDLS, CDR2 YYNGEE.

The chain combines TRBV5-1 with TRBJ1-1, with 10 positions matching TRBD1. J gave up 11 bases and V 4 bases, and 8 bases lay outside the gene matches. Germline CDR1 reads SGHRS; CDR2 reads YFSETQ. The CDR3 runs to 13 residues. CDR3 protein: CASSPDRGAQAFF. The CDR3 nucleotides are TGCGCCAGCAGCCCGGACAGGGGGGCGCAGGCTTTCTTT.

The J gene is TRBJ1-2, the V gene TRBV4-1, with D perhaps TRBD1 (6 bases). Germline V gene sequence: CDR1 MGHRA, CDR2 YSYEKL. The CDR3 has 13 amino acids. Trimming removed 4 bases at V and 4 bases at J, with 10 bases between. For the CDR3, the DNA is TGCGCCAGCAGCCCACAGGGCGGCTATGGCTACACCTTC. Its protein product is CASSPQGGYGYTF.

The genes are TRBV4-1 and TRBJ1-2, with a weak D call TRBD1 (5 bases). With 1 base removed from V and 2 bases from J, the gap between germline ends came to 20 bases. Germline V gene lookup returns CDR1 MGHRA and CDR2 YSYEKL. The CDR3 length is 18 residues. DNA for the CDR3: TGCGCCAGCAGCCAAGCGGCCAGGGAAATCATCTCAAACTATGGCTACACCTTC. Amino acids: CASSQAAREIISNYGYTF.

The J gene is TRBJ2-3, the V gene TRBV10-1; tentatively, D is TRBD2 (5 bases). V was shortened by 0 bases and J by 5 bases, with 12 bases between the two germline ends. This CDR3 is 15 amino acids long. Germline loops: CDR1 WNHNN, CDR2 SYGVQD (reference sequence). The CDR3 loop reads CASSESGPSGDTQYF. The DNA for the CDR3 is TGCGCCAGCAGTGAGTCCGGGCCCAGCGGAGATACGCAGTATTTT.

The chain links TRBV6-5 to TRBJ1-5; TRBD1 might be the D (5 bases). Trimming stripped 2 bases from V and 1 base from J, with 6 bases between. The CDR3 sequence is 14 residues long. Looked up from germline, CDR1 is MNHEY and CDR2 is SVGAGI. The CDR3 DNA reads as TGTGCCAGCAGTTACGGGGGGAGCAATCAGCCCCAGCATTTT. This gives the protein CASSYGGSNQPQHF.

The CDR3 DNA reads TGTGCCAGCAGCCCGGGGGAACTAACAAATCAGCCCCAGCATTTT. Translation: CASSPGELTNQPQHF. The chain recombines TRBV2 with TRBJ1-5; TRBD1 is a possible D gene (5 bases). Trimming removed 6 bases at V and 4 bases at J, with 16 bases between. CDR3 length: 15 amino acids. CDR1 is SNHLY, CDR2 FYNNEI, per germline.